Presented here are 13 T cell receptor beta chains from one specimen sequenced in a study of blood T cell repertoires in COVID-19. The repertoire was sequenced with immunoSEQ multiplex PCR; TCRdb's copy has only in-frame clones and lacks some. The sample has about 320,000 clones; roughly 90% are singletons. Sequences were obtained from PBMCs or T cells enriched from blood (not recorded which). Source of these receptors: a man between 60 and 75 years old who had recovered from COVID-19.

The genes are TRBV24-1 and TRBJ2-1, with 7 bases identical to TRBD2. J gave up 0 bases and V 0 bases, and 4 bases lay outside the gene matches. The CDR3 spans 17 residues. CDR1 is KGHDR, CDR2 SFDVKD, per germline. The CDR3 region is CATSDLQGGSSYNEQFF. The CDR3 coding sequence is TGTGCCACCAGTGATTTGCAGGGCGGGAGCTCCTACAATGAGCAGTTCTTC.

Only one count was recorded for this clone. The chain employs TRBV28 and TRBJ2-7; 9 bases agree with TRBD2. Per germline, CDR1 MDHEN and CDR2 SYDVKM. This CDR3 has 14 residues. Trimming took 5 bases from V and 0 from J; bases not matched to a gene: 2. The CDR3 here is CASSIAGASYEQYF. CDR3 in DNA: TGTGCCAGCAGTATAGCGGGAGCCTCCTACGAGCAGTACTTC.

The J gene is TRBJ1-1, the V gene TRBV2; D is uncertain. From germline, CDR1 is SNHLY and CDR2 FYNNEI. The V gene lost 7 bases and the J gene lost 4 bases, with 13 bases spanning the gap. The CDR3 runs 13 residues. CDR3 bases: TGTGCCAGCACGCGGGGAGGCGGCACTGAAGCTTTCTTT. Protein sequence: CASTRGGGTEAFF.

This clone showed up just once. The chain carries TRBV6-5 and TRBJ1-1, with D possibly TRBD1 on 6 matching bases. Germline CDR1 reads MNHEY; CDR2 reads SVGAGI. Trimming cost V 7 bases and J 6 bases, with 18 bases left between them. The CDR3 has 14 residues. The CDR3 DNA follows: TGTGCCAGCACCGTTGCTCCAGGGGCATCTGAAGCTTTCTTT. Its translation is CASTVAPGASEAFF.

The J gene is TRBJ1-1, the V gene TRBV9; D is possibly TRBD1 (6 bases). The V end was cut by 3 bases, the J end by 0 bases, with 12 bases between. Germline V gene data show CDR1 as SGDLS and CDR2 as YYNGEE. CDR3 length: 15 residues. The CDR3 DNA follows: TGTGCCAGCAGCGCAGGGGTTTCCATGAACACTGAAGCTTTCTTT. Protein product: CASSAGVSMNTEAFF.

V and J are TRBV5-1 and TRBJ2-5; D might be TRBD2 (6 bases). CDR1 and CDR2 (germline): SGHRS, YFSETQ. Trimming shortened V by 2 bases and J by 2 bases, and 16 bases separated the two germline ends. The CDR3 has 16 residues. This CDR3 reads CASSFLMTRSQETQYF. CDR3 DNA sequence: TGCGCCAGCAGCTTCCTAATGACTAGGAGTCAAGAGACCCAGTACTTC.

The CDR3 nucleotides are TGTGCCAGCAGTGAAGGCGGGCTAGCGGGAGGGACCTACGAGCAGTACTTC. Protein: CASSEGGLAGGTYEQYF. The V call is TRBV6-1, the J call TRBJ2-7; the match to TRBD2 covers 12 bases. The trim removed 1 base at V and 2 bases at J, leaving 6 bases unmatched. The CDR3 runs 17 residues. Germline V gene lookup returns CDR1 MNHNS and CDR2 SASEGT.

V and J are TRBV5-3 and TRBJ2-1; 7 bases agree with TRBD2. TRBV5-3 is designated an ORF whose function remains uncertain. V lost 3 bases, J lost 1 base, and 7 bases stayed unmatched. This CDR3 region has 16 residues. CDR3 sequence (DNA): TGTGCCAGAAGCTCAGATAGCGGGCCATCCTACAATGAGCAGTTCTTC. Translating it yields CARSSDSGPSYNEQFF.

This rearrangement joins TRBV28 to TRBJ1-1; no clear D gene. This CDR3 is built from 15 residues. The ends were cut back, 2 bases at V and 2 bases at J, with 12 bases in the middle. The germline CDR1 and CDR2 sequences are MDHEN and SYDVKM. CDR3 in amino acids: CASSLTRGANTEAFF. The CDR3 bases are TGTGCCAGCAGTTTAACGCGGGGAGCCAACACTGAAGCTTTCTTT.

As DNA, the CDR3 is TGTGCCAGCAGCCCGGACAGGGGCCGATGGCAGTACTTC. Translated: CASSPDRGRWQYF. J is TRBJ2-7 and V is TRBV7-3, with TRBD1 identical over 9 bases. The CDR3 runs 13 residues. J gave up 9 bases and V 5 bases, and 8 bases lay outside the gene matches. Germline values: CDR1 SGHTA, CDR2 FQGTGA.

This chain connects TRBV11-3 to TRBJ1-5; a weak D match, TRBD1 (6 bases). In germline, CDR1 is SGHNT, CDR2 YENEEA. This CDR3 has 17 amino acids. V lost 5 bases and J lost 2, with 19 bases in between. CDR3 DNA: TGTGCCAGCAGCGATGATTTCCCCCGACAGGGCAATCAGCCCCAGCATTTT. As protein: CASSDDFPRQGNQPQHF.

The J gene is TRBJ1-6, the V gene TRBV7-9, with TRBD1 as a possible D gene (6 bases). Trimming left V 3 bases short and J 6 bases short, with 9 bases between. Germline V gives CDR1 SEHNR, CDR2 FQNEAQ (reference sequence). This CDR3 region has 14 residues. The CDR3 region is CASSFGQLNSPLHF. CDR3 nucleotide sequence: TGTGCCAGCAGCTTTGGACAGCTTAATTCACCCCTCCACTTT.

The chain has TRBV7-9 and TRBJ2-5; TRBD2 aligns across 10 bases. The V gene's germline CDR1 is SEHNR and CDR2 FQNEAQ (reference sequence). CDR3 size: 17 residues. Trimming cost V 1 base and J 5 bases; bases outside gene matches: 10. The CDR3 spells CASSLDRASGSAETQYF. CDR3 coding DNA: TGTGCCAGCAGCTTAGATAGGGCTAGCGGGAGCGCTGAGACCCAGTACTTC.